The 28 T cell receptor beta chains below were found in one sample sequenced in a study of response to subunit inactivated influenza vaccine. TCRdb analysed the RT-PCR reads with MiXCR anew, one entry per CDR3 protein. The sample shows 630,000 or so distinct CDR3 sequences, about 15% of them seen only once. Sequencing used PBMCs from blood, obtained less than 13 days after vaccination. The receptors were gathered from a man aged 45-60 years who received an inactivated influenza vaccine.

This clonotype has a handful of counts. The gene calls are TRBV7-2 and TRBJ2-2, with D possibly being TRBD2 (5 bases). CDR1 and CDR2 from the germline V gene are SGHTA and FQGNSA. With 2 bases removed from V and 5 bases from J, the gap between germline ends came to 12 bases. This CDR3 spans 15 amino acids. CDR3 region: CASSLSRGVTGELFF. The CDR3 DNA follows: TGTGCCAGCAGCTTAAGTCGGGGAGTTACCGGGGAGCTGTTTTTT. The entire variable domain, with the rest obtained from reference TRBV7-2 and TRBJ2-2, is as follows: GAGVSQSPSNKVTEKGKDVELRCDPISGHTALYWYRQSLGQGLEFLIYFQGNSAPDKSGLPSDRFSAERTGGSVSTLTIQRTQQEDSAVYLCASSLSRGVTGELFFGEGSRLTVL.

The chain has TRBV27 and TRBJ2-7; D is undetermined. The CDR3 extends over 14 amino acids. From germline, CDR1 is MNHEY and CDR2 SMNVEV (reference sequence). The V end lost 2 bases, the J end lost 6 bases, and 14 bases lay between the germline ends. The CDR3 spells CASSLSRRLAEQYF. The DNA of the CDR3 is TGTGCCAGCAGTTTAAGTCGTCGGCTGGCCGAGCAGTACTTC.

This clonotype was recorded many times. V is TRBV4-3 and J is TRBJ2-1, with D possibly TRBD2 on 6 matching bases. Per the germline V gene, CDR1 is LGHNA and CDR2 is YSLEER. This CDR3 is built from 16 residues. The V end lost 1 base, the J end lost 7 bases, and 17 bases lay between the germline ends. CDR3 DNA: TGCGCCAGCAGCCAAGGGGGGACTTCTCTCACTAATGAGCAGTTCTTC. Its protein is CASSQGGTSLTNEQFF.

This clonotype has a handful of counts. The chain joins TRBV15 to TRBJ2-7; D gene uncertain. The ends were cut back, 0 bases at V and 5 bases at J, with 14 bases in the middle. In germline, CDR1 is LNHNV, CDR2 YYDKDF (reference sequence). This CDR3 region has 15 residues. The CDR3 spells CATSRDPRAGDEQYF. CDR3 DNA: TGTGCCACCAGCAGAGATCCCAGAGCTGGTGACGAGCAGTACTTC.

The table lists this clonotype with a few counts. V usage is TRBV2 and J usage is TRBJ2-3, with TRBD1 matching 8 bases. The CDR3 is 15 amino acids. Germline V gives CDR1 SNHLY, CDR2 FYNNEI. Trimming at V came to 4 bases and at J to 6 bases, leaving 9 bases not matched to a gene. The CDR3 DNA is TGTGCCAGCAGTGGAAGGACAGGGCCCCCGGATACGCAGTATTTT. Protein: CASSGRTGPPDTQYF.

V is TRBV4-2 and J is TRBJ2-1; perhaps TRBD1 as D (5 bases). CDR3 size: 16 residues. Trimming stripped 1 base from V and 11 bases from J, with 21 bases between. Germline V gene sequence: CDR1 LGHNA, CDR2 YNFKEQ. CDR3 DNA sequence: TGTGCCAGCAGCCAAGGGGTATCAGGGAAGAAGGAAAAGCAGTTCTTC. As protein: CASSQGVSGKKEKQFF.

The rearrangement links TRBV6-2 or TRBV6-3 to TRBJ2-2; D not resolved. The CDR3 sequence is 15 residues long. CDR1 is MNHEY and CDR2 is SVGEGT in the germline V gene. The V gene lost 0 bases and the J gene lost 3 bases, with 8 bases spanning the gap. CDR3 coding DNA: TGTGCCAGCAGTTACTCCGACACCTACACCGGGGAGCTGTTTTTT. The encoded protein is CASSYSDTYTGELFF.

The sample holds a few counts of this clonotype. In nucleotides, the CDR3 is TGTGCCAGCAGCCCAGCCGAACTAGCGGGAGTGGATACGCAGTATTTT. This encodes CASSPAELAGVDTQYF. The genes are TRBV7-9 and TRBJ2-3, with 11 bases identical to TRBD2. The germline gives CDR1 SEHNR, CDR2 FQNEAQ (reference sequence). The CDR3 has 16 residues. Germline trimming cut 5 bases from V and 6 bases from J; bases unmatched to any gene: 10.

The chain uses TRBV6-1 and TRBJ2-1; possible D gene TRBD2, 6 bases. The germline CDR1 and CDR2 sequences are MNHNS and SASEGT. Trimming shortened V by 5 bases and J by 5 bases, and 13 bases separated the two germline ends. This CDR3 contains 14 residues. The CDR3 sequence: CASSRAGGHNEQFF. CDR3 nucleotide sequence: TGTGCCAGCAGTCGAGCCGGGGGACACAATGAGCAGTTCTTC.

This clonotype was seen a few times. The gene calls are TRBV20-1 and TRBJ2-1; 7 bases map to TRBD1. The V gene end was trimmed by 7 bases and the J gene end by 1 base; junction bases not matched to a gene: 10. Per germline, CDR1 DFQATT and CDR2 SNEGSKA (reference sequence). This CDR3 contains 15 residues. CDR3 DNA: TGCAGTGTACAGGGGCGAAGAGGTTCCTACAATGAGCAGTTCTTC. Its translation is CSVQGRRGSYNEQFF.

This clonotype was recorded at least ten times. The chain carries TRBV29-1 and TRBJ2-5, with D perhaps given as TRBD1 or TRBD2 (5 bases each). Germline lookup yields CDR1 SQVTM and CDR2 ANQGSEA. The CDR3 covers 13 residues. V gave up 7 bases and J gave up 0 bases, with 12 bases separating them. CDR3: CSARRGYQETQYF. CDR3 in DNA: TGCAGCGCCCGTCGGGGCTACCAAGAGACCCAGTACTTC.

The V call is TRBV12-3 or TRBV12-4, the J call TRBJ2-2; no definite D call. This CDR3 has 13 amino acids. Trimming stripped 11 bases from V and 3 bases from J, with 13 bases between. CDR3 loop: CASAAWDTGELFF. The DNA of the CDR3 is TGTGCCTCCGCAGCGTGGGACACCGGGGAGCTGTTTTTT.

This clonotype was seen a handful of times. The chain is built from TRBV7-8 and TRBJ2-3; a weak D match, TRBD2 (6 bases). The CDR3 length is 20 residues. Germline V CDR1 and CDR2: SGHVS, FQNEAQ. V was clipped by 1 base and J by 0 bases, with 23 bases between them. DNA of the CDR3: TGTGCCAGCAGCTTAGTTGTCGGGAGAGGGCCGAAATCTAGCACAGATACGCAGTATTTT. Residues: CASSLVVGRGPKSSTDTQYF.

In its sample, this clonotype was seen a few times. The V gene is TRBV4-1, the J gene TRBJ1-6; a weak D match, TRBD1 (6 bases). This CDR3 is 15 amino acids long. The germline gives CDR1 MGHRA, CDR2 YSYEKL. Between the trimmed V and J ends, which lost 4 bases and 10 bases, there was a span of 17 bases. In DNA form, the CDR3 reads TGCGCCAGCAGCCCAACCCAGGGGAATGAGTCACCCCTCCACTTT. This encodes CASSPTQGNESPLHF.

The chain recombines TRBV20-1 with TRBJ2-3, with D uncertain. V dropped 1 base and J dropped 4 bases, with 18 bases sitting between them. This CDR3 contains 16 residues. The germline V gene has CDR1 DFQATT and CDR2 SNEGSKA (reference sequence). DNA of the CDR3: TGCAGTGCTAGAGTGCGGCAGCGTTGGTCCCCAGATACGCAGTATTTT. It is translated as CSARVRQRWSPDTQYF.

The table lists this clonotype with many counts. This chain joins TRBV29-1 and TRBJ2-1, with 13 bases that match TRBD2. CDR3 length: 19 residues. Germline V CDR1 and CDR2: SQVTM, ANQGSEA. J lost 8 bases, V lost 3 bases, and 19 bases had no gene match. The CDR3 DNA sequence: TGCAGCGTTGATATCTTGAAGACTAGCGGGAGGCATTGGGGCCATGAGCAGTTCTTC. It encodes CSVDILKTSGRHWGHEQFF.

This clonotype was seen more than once but under ten times. This chain connects TRBV5-1 to TRBJ2-2; 8 bases are a match to TRBD1. The germline CDR1 and CDR2 sequences are SGHRS and YFSETQ. V trimming: 4 bases; J trimming: 6 bases; junction bases outside the gene matches: 14. The CDR3 has 17 residues. The CDR3 bases are TGCGCCAGCAGCGTAAACCCCAGGGGGCGTGGATCCGGGGAGCTGTTTTTT. It encodes CASSVNPRGRGSGELFF. Together with reference TRBV5-1 and TRBJ2-2, the CDR3 gives the full variable domain: KAGVTQTPRYLIKTRGQQVTLSCSPISGHRSVSWYQQTPGQGLQFLFEYFSETQRNKGNFPGRFSGRQFSNSRSEMNVSTLELGDSALYLCASSVNPRGRGSGELFFGEGSRLTVL.

This clonotype was seen a few times. The chain links TRBV4-2 to TRBJ2-3, with TRBD2 identical over 8 bases. The CDR3 consists of 17 residues. The V gene end was trimmed by 1 base and the J gene end by 4 bases; junction bases not matched to a gene: 10. The V gene's germline CDR1 is LGHNA and CDR2 YNFKEQ. The CDR3 loop reads CASSQANSGVISDTQYF. CDR3 coding DNA: TGTGCCAGCAGCCAAGCGAATAGCGGGGTGATATCAGATACGCAGTATTTT.

The chain links TRBV6-2 or TRBV6-3 to TRBJ2-3, with unresolved D. The CDR3 is made up of 13 amino acids. Germline-derived CDR1 and CDR2 are MNHEY and SVGEGT. Trimming left V 0 bases short and J 4 bases short, with 5 bases between. CDR3 nucleotide sequence: TGTGCCAGCAGTTACTCGATGGCAGATACGCAGTATTTT. Translation: CASSYSMADTQYF.

There are a few counts of this clonotype. The rearrangement uses TRBV7-9 and TRBJ2-5, with a weak D call TRBD1 (5 bases). Looked up from germline, CDR1 is SEHNR and CDR2 is FQNEAQ (reference sequence). This CDR3 spans 13 amino acids. The V end lost 7 bases, the J end lost 1 base, and 10 bases lay between the germline ends. This CDR3 reads CASKRGSQETQYF. CDR3 bases: TGTGCCAGCAAAAGGGGCTCCCAAGAGACCCAGTACTTC.

This clonotype was counted only a few times. The J gene is TRBJ1-4, the V gene TRBV28, with D possibly being TRBD1 (6 bases). Trimming left V 2 bases short and J 8 bases short, with 9 bases between. Germline-derived CDR1 and CDR2 are MDHEN and SYDVKM. The CDR3 extends over 13 amino acids. The CDR3 nucleotides read TGTGCCAGCAGTTTAATGCAGGGGGAAAAACTGTTTTTT. The encoded protein is CASSLMQGEKLFF.

This clonotype has at least ten counts. The chain employs TRBV6-2 or TRBV6-3 and TRBJ2-3; 7 positions match TRBD2. CDR1 and CDR2 from the germline V gene are MNHEY and SVGEGT. This CDR3 region has 15 residues. V shed 5 bases and J 8 bases; nucleotides not matched to a gene: 13. The CDR3 here is CASSPLGLSKATQYF. CDR3 bases: TGTGCCAGCAGTCCCTTGGGACTATCGAAGGCTACGCAGTATTTT.

This clonotype showed up just a few times. The rearrangement links TRBV2 to TRBJ2-6; TRBD1 agrees at 8 bases. The CDR3 has 15 amino acids. V dropped 7 bases and J dropped 2; count of bases not matched to a gene: 4. Per the germline V gene, CDR1 is SNHLY and CDR2 is FYNNEI. DNA of the CDR3: TGTGCCAGCACCTCGACAGGGGCTGGGGCCAACGTCCTGACTTTC. This codes for CASTSTGAGANVLTF.

This chain uses TRBV4-1 with TRBJ2-3; 12 bases line up with TRBD2. From germline, CDR1 is MGHRA and CDR2 YSYEKL. The V gene end was trimmed by 6 bases and the J gene end by 3 bases; junction bases not matched to a gene: 7. CDR3 length equals 16 residues. The CDR3 is CASRVSSGGATDTQYF. The CDR3 nucleotides are TGCGCCAGCAGAGTTTCTAGCGGGGGGGCAACAGATACGCAGTATTTT.

This clonotype was seen only a few times. The chain recombines TRBV28 with TRBJ2-7, with D tentatively TRBD1 (6 bases). There are 15 residues in the CDR3. In germline, CDR1 is MDHEN, CDR2 SYDVKM. The V end lost 1 base, the J end lost 0 bases, and 10 bases lay between the germline ends. The CDR3 DNA follows: TGTGCCAGCAGTTTATTGGGACAAAACTCCTACGAGCAGTACTTC. Amino acids: CASSLLGQNSYEQYF.

The table lists this clonotype with many counts. This rearrangement joins TRBV29-1 to TRBJ2-3, with 12 bases aligning to TRBD1. Germline V gene sequence: CDR1 SQVTM, CDR2 ANQGSEA. V lost 6 bases to trimming and J lost 0 bases; unmatched junction nucleotides: 7. This CDR3 spans 16 amino acids. This CDR3 is CSVKGGQGASTDTQYF. CDR3 DNA sequence: TGCAGCGTAAAAGGGGGACAGGGGGCAAGCACAGATACGCAGTATTTT.

The chain links TRBV12-3 or TRBV12-4 to TRBJ2-1; D ambiguous. V was shortened by 1 base and J by 16 bases, with 14 bases between the two germline ends. The CDR3 runs 12 residues. The CDR3 region is CASSLETPRFFF. The CDR3 DNA reads as TGTGCCAGCAGTTTAGAAACCCCTCGTTTCTTCTTC.

The table lists this clonotype with a few counts. This chain connects TRBV6-5 to TRBJ1-5, with no clear D. V lost 4 bases and J 0 bases, leaving 10 bases between the germline ends. This CDR3 is built from 15 residues. Per germline, CDR1 MNHEY and CDR2 SVGAGI. CDR3 sequence: CASSLRWTSNQPQHF. The CDR3 DNA is TGTGCCAGCAGTTTAAGGTGGACTAGCAATCAGCCCCAGCATTTT.